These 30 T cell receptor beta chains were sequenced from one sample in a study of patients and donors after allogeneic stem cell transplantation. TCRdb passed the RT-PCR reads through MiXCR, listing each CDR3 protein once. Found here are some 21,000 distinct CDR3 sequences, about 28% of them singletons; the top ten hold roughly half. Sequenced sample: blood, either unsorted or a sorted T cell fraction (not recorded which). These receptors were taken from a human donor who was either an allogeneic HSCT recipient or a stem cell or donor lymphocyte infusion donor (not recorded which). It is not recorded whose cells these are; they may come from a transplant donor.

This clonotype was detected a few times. The CDR3 loop reads CASRPTGYSNQPQHF. CDR3 nucleotide sequence: TGTGCCAGCAGACCGACAGGCTATAGCAATCAGCCCCAGCATTTT. The rearrangement uses TRBV7-2 and TRBJ1-5; D perhaps matches TRBD1 (6 bases). Trimming stripped 6 bases from V and 0 bases from J, with 12 bases between. The CDR3 loop spans 15 amino acids. Germline V gene data show CDR1 as SGHTA and CDR2 as FQGNSA. Complete variable domain (other parts from reference TRBV7-2 and TRBJ1-5): GAGVSQSPSNKVTEKGKDVELRCDPISGHTALYWYRQSLGQGLEFLIYFQGNSAPDKSGLPSDRFSAERTGGSVSTLTIQRTQQEDSAVYLCASRPTGYSNQPQHFGDGTRLSIL.

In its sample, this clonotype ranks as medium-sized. The CDR3 sequence: CASSRTGGGTDTQYF. The CDR3 region has the DNA TGTGCCAGCAGCCGAACAGGGGGAGGCACAGATACGCAGTATTTT. The J gene is TRBJ2-3, the V gene TRBV7-3, with TRBD1 identical over 8 bases. CDR1 SGHTA and CDR2 FQGTGA come from the germline V gene. This CDR3 spans 15 amino acids. After removal of 5 bases from V and 1 base from J, the junction contained 5 bases not matched to a gene.

Written as DNA, the CDR3 is TGTGCCAGCAGCACCCGCCCGGGACTAGAGGAAGAGACCCAGTACTTC. Encoded protein: CASSTRPGLEEETQYF. V gene TRBV7-2 combines with J gene TRBJ2-5, with 8 bases that match TRBD2. Germline V gives CDR1 SGHTA, CDR2 FQGNSA. The V segment lost 5 bases and the J segment 3 bases; nucleotides outside the gene matches: 11. The CDR3 sequence is 16 residues long.

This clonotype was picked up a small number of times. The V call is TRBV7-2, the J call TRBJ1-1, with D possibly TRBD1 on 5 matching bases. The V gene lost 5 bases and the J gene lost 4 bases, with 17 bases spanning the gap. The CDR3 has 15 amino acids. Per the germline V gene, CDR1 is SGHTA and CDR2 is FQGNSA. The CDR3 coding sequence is TGTGCCAGCAGCCCCCGGGACTCCAGGGCCACTGAAGCTTTCTTT. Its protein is CASSPRDSRATEAFF.

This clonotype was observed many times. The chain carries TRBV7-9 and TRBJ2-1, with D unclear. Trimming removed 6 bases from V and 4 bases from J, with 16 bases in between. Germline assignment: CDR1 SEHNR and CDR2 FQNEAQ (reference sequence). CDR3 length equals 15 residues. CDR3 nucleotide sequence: TGTGCCAGCAGTCCGAAAGAGATGAATTACAATGAGCAGTTCTTC. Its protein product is CASSPKEMNYNEQFF. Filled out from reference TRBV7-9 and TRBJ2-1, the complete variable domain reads DTGVSQNPRHKITKRGQNVTFRCDPISEHNRLYWYRQTLGQGPEFLTYFQNEAQLEKSRLLSDRFSAERPKGSFSTLEIQRTEQGDSAMYLCASSPKEMNYNEQFFGPGTRLTVL.

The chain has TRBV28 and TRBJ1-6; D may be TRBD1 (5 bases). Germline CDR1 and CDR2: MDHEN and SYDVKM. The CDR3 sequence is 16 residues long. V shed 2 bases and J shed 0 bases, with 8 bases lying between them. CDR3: CASSLTGSSYNSPLHF. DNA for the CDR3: TGTGCCAGCAGTTTAACAGGTAGCTCCTATAATTCACCCCTCCACTTT.

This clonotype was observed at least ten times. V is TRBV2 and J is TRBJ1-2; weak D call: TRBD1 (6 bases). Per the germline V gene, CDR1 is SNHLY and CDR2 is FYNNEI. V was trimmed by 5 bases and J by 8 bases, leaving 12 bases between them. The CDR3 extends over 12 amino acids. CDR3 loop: CASSQQGGGYTF. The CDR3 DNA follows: TGTGCCAGCAGTCAACAGGGCGGCGGCTACACCTTC. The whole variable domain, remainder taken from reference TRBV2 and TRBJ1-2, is EPEVTQTPSHQVTQMGQEVILRCVPISNHLYFYWYRQILGQKVEFLVSFYNNEISEKSEIFDDQFSVERPDGSNFTLKIRSTKLEDSAMYFCASSQQGGGYTFGSGTRLTVV.

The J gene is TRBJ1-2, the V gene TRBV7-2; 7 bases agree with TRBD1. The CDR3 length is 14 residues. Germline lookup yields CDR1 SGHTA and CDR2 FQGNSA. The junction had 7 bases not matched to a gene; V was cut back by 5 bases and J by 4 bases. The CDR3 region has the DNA TGTGCCAGCAGCGAAAGACAGGGCCCCTATGGCTACACCTTC. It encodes CASSERQGPYGYTF.

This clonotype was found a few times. The DNA of the CDR3 is TGTGCCAGCAGCTCACAGACTAGCGGGGGCACAGATACGCAGTATTTT. It is translated as CASSSQTSGGTDTQYF. V gene TRBV5-6 combines with J gene TRBJ2-3, with TRBD2 identical over 11 bases. J was trimmed by 1 base and V by 3 bases; bases with no gene match: 4. Germline-derived CDR1 and CDR2 are SGHDT and YYEEEE. CDR3 length equals 16 residues.

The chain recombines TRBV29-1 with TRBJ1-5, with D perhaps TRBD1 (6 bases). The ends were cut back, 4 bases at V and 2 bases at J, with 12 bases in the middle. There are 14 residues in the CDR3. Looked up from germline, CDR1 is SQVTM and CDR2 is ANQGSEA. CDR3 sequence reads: CSVGEGGGNQPQHF. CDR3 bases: TGCAGCGTTGGCGAGGGGGGGGGCAATCAGCCCCAGCATTTT.

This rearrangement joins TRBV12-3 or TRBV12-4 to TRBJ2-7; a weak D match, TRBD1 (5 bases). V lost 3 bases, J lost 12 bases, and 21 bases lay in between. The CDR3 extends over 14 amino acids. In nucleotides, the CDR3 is TGTGCCAGCAGTTTGAGGCAGGGATCTAATCCGGCGTACTTC. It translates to CASSLRQGSNPAYF.

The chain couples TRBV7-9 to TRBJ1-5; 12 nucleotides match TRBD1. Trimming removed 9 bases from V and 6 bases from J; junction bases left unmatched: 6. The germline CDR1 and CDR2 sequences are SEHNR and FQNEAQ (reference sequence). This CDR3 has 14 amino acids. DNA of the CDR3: TGTGCCAGTATGGGACAGGGGGCCAGTCAGCCCCAGCATTTT. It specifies CASMGQGASQPQHF.

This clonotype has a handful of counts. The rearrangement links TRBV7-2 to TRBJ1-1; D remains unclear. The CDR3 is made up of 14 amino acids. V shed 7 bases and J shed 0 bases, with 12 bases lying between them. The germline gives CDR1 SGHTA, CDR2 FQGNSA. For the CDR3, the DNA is TGTGCCAGCACCCCCAGGCGCATGAACACTGAAGCTTTCTTT. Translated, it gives CASTPRRMNTEAFF.

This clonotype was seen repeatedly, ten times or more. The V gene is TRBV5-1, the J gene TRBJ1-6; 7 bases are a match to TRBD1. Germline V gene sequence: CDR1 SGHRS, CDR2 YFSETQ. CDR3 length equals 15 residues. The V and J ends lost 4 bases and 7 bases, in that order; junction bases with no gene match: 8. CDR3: CASSVDRPSNSPLHF. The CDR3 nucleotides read TGCGCCAGCAGCGTGGACAGGCCATCAAATTCACCCCTCCACTTT.

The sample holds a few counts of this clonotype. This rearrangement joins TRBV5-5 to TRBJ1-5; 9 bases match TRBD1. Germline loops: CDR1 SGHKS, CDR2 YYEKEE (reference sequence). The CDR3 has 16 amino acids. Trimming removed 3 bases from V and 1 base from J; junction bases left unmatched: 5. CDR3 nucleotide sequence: TGTGCCAGCAGCTGGGGGACAGGGACGAGCAATCAGCCCCAGCATTTT. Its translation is CASSWGTGTSNQPQHF.

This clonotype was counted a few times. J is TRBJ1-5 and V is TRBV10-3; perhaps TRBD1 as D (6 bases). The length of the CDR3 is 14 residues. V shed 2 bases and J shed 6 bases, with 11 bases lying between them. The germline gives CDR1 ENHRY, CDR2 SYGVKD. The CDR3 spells CAISEGQGIQPQHF. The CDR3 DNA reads TGTGCCATCAGTGAGGGGCAGGGGATTCAGCCCCAGCATTTT.

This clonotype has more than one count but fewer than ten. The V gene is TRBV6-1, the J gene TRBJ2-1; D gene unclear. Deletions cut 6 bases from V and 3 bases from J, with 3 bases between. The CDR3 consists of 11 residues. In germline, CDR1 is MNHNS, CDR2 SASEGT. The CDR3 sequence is CASRHYNEQFF. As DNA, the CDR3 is TGTGCCAGCAGACACTACAATGAGCAGTTCTTC.

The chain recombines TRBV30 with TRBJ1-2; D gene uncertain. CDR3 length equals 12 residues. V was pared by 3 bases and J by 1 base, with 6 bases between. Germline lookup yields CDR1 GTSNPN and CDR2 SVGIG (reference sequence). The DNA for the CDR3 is TGTGCCTGGAGACAGCTTAACTATGGCTACACCTTC. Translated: CAWRQLNYGYTF. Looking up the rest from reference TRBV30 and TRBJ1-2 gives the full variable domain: SQTIHQWPATLVQPVGSPLSLECTVEGTSNPNLYWYRQAAGRGLQLLFYSVGIGQISSEVPQNLSASRPQDRQFILSSKKLLLSDSGFYLCAWRQLNYGYTFGSGTRLTVV.

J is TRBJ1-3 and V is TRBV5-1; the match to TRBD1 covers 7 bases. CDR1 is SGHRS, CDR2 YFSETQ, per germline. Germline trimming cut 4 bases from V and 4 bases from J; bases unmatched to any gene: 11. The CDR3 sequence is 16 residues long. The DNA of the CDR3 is TGCGCCAGCAGCCCCGAGACAGGGCCTAAAGGAAACACCATATATTTT. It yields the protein CASSPETGPKGNTIYF.

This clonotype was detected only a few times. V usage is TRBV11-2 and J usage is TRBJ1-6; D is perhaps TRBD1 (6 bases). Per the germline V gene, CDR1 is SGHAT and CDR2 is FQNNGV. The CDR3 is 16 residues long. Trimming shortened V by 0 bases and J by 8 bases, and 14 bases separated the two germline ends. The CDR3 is CASSLEGAFLYSPLHF. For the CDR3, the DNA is TGTGCCAGCAGCTTAGAGGGGGCCTTTTTATATTCACCCCTCCACTTT.

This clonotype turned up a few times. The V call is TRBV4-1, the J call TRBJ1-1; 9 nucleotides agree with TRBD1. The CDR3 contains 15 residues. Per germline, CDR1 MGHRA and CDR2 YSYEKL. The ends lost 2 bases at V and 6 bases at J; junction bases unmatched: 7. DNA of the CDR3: TGCGCCAGCAGCCAACGGCGGGACAGGGTGGCTGAAGCTTTCTTT. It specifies CASSQRRDRVAEAFF.

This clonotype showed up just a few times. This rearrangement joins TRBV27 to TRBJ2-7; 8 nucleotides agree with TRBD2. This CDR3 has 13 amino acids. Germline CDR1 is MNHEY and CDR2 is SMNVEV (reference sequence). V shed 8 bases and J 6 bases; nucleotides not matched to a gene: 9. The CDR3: CASSSAGDGEQYF. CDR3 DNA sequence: TGTGCCAGCTCCTCAGCGGGGGATGGCGAGCAGTACTTC.

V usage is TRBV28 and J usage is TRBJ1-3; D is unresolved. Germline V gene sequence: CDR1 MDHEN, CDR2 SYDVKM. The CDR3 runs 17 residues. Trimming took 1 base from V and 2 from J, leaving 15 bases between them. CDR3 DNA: TGTGCCAGCAGTTTATTGGTTAACCTTGAGACTGGAAACACCATATATTTT. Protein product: CASSLLVNLETGNTIYF. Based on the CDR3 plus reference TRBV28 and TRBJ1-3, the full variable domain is DVKVTQSSRYLVKRTGEKVFLECVQDMDHENMFWYRQDPGLGLRLIYFSYDVKMKEKGDIPEGYSVSREKKERFSLILESASTNQTSMYLCASSLLVNLETGNTIYFGEGSWLTVV.

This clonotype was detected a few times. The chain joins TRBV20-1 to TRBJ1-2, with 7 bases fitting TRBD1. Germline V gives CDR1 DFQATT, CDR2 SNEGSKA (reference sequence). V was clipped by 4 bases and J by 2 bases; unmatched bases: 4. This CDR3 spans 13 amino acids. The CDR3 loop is CSATPQGNYGYTF. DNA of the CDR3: TGCAGTGCTACCCCACAGGGGAACTATGGCTACACCTTC.

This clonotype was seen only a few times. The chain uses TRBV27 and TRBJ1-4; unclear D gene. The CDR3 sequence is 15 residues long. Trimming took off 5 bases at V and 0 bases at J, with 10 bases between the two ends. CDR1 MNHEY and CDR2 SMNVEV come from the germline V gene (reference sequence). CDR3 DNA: TGTGCCAGCAGTCCGCGAAGGGCAACTAATGAAAAACTGTTTTTT. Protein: CASSPRRATNEKLFF.

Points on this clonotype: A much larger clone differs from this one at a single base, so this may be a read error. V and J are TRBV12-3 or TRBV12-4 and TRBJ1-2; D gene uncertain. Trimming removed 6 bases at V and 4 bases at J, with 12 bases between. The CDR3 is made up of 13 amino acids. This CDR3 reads CASSPRVGYGYTF. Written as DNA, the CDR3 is TGTGCCAGCAGCCCACGGGTCGGCTATGGCTACACCTTC.

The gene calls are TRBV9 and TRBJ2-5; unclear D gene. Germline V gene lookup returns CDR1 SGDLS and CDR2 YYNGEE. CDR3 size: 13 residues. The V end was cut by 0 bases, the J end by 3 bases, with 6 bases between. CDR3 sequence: CASSVGSEETQYF. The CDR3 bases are TGTGCCAGCAGCGTAGGTAGTGAAGAGACCCAGTACTTC.

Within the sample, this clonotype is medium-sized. The CDR3 sequence is CASSFLPGTSNTEAFF. CDR3 coding DNA: TGTGCCAGCAGCTTTTTACCCGGGACCTCGAACACTGAAGCTTTCTTT. The J gene is TRBJ1-1, the V gene TRBV12-3 or TRBV12-4, with D possibly being TRBD1 (5 bases). V shed 6 bases and J shed 1 base, with 18 bases lying between them. This CDR3 has 16 residues.

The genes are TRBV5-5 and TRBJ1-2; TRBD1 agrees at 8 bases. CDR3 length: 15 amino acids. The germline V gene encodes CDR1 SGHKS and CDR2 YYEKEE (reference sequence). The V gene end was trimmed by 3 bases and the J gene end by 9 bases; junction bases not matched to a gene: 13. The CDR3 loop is CASSSSGQGGESYTF. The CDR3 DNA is TGTGCCAGCAGCTCCTCCGGACAGGGAGGGGAAAGCTACACCTTC.

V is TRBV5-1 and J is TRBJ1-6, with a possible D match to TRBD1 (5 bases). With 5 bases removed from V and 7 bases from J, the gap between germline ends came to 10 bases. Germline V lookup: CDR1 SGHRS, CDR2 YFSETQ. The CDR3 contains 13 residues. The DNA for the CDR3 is TGCGCCAGCAGTGGGACGGAGAATTCACCCCTCCACTTT. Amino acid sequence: CASSGTENSPLHF.